This passage covers 31 T cell receptor beta chains from one sample sequenced in a study of blood T cell repertoires in COVID-19. Only in-frame clones appear in the TCRdb table, and some are missing; sequencing was by immunoSEQ multiplex PCR. This sample has about 42,000 clones, with 85% found just once. The sequencing input was peripheral blood. These TCRs come from a woman in her seventies in a cohort sampled during active COVID-19.

The chain has TRBV10-3 and TRBJ2-7; D may be TRBD2 (5 bases). V lost 3 bases and J 0 bases, leaving 9 bases between the germline ends. There are 14 residues in the CDR3. Germline V gene data show CDR1 as ENHRY and CDR2 as SYGVKD. CDR3 nucleotide sequence: TGTGCCATCAGTGAATTGGGAGACTCCTACGAGCAGTACTTC. It specifies CAISELGDSYEQYF.

The chain employs TRBV19 and TRBJ2-1, with D hard to call. The CDR3 loop spans 12 amino acids. Per germline, CDR1 LNHDA and CDR2 SQIVND (reference sequence). Between the trimmed V and J ends, which lost 3 bases and 6 bases, there was a span of 6 bases. CDR3 protein: CASSMGPNEQFF. CDR3 DNA sequence: TGTGCCAGTAGTATGGGCCCCAATGAGCAGTTCTTC.

The J gene is TRBJ1-1, the V gene TRBV28; 8 nucleotides match TRBD1. The V segment lost 6 bases and the J segment 0 bases; nucleotides outside the gene matches: 3. The V gene's germline CDR1 is MDHEN and CDR2 SYDVKM. CDR3 size: 14 residues. The CDR3 loop reads CASSPGQVNTEAFF. CDR3 coding DNA: TGTGCCAGCAGCCCGGGACAGGTGAACACTGAAGCTTTCTTT.

This clone was observed once. This rearrangement joins TRBV6-5 to TRBJ1-1; tentative D call: TRBD1 (5 bases). The germline V gene encodes CDR1 MNHEY and CDR2 SVGAGI. This CDR3 comprises 15 residues. V dropped 8 bases and J dropped 3 bases, with 19 bases sitting between them. CDR3 nucleotide sequence: TGTGCCAGCCACTCGAAGGGGAGGGTGGACACTGAAGCTTTCTTT. It codes for CASHSKGRVDTEAFF.

The chain couples TRBV28 to TRBJ1-3, with D perhaps matching TRBD1 (6 bases). Germline V CDR1 and CDR2: MDHEN, SYDVKM. V lost 6 bases and J lost 0, with 24 bases in between. There are 19 residues in the CDR3. CDR3 sequence reads: CASRLSPNRQAFSGNTIYF. The CDR3 DNA reads TGTGCCAGCAGGCTATCGCCCAATCGACAGGCCTTCTCTGGAAACACCATATATTTT.

The chain couples TRBV18 to TRBJ2-2; D uncertain. Germline CDR1 KGHSH, CDR2 LQKENI. The CDR3 sequence is 14 residues long. V was pared by 3 bases and J by 0 bases, with 5 bases between. The DNA of the CDR3 is TGTGCCAGCTCACCGGCCCCGAACACCGGGGAGCTGTTTTTT. It is translated as CASSPAPNTGELFF. Based on the CDR3 plus reference TRBV18 and TRBJ2-2, the full variable domain is NAGVMQNPRHLVRRRGQEARLRCSPMKGHSHVYWYRQLPEEGLKFMVYLQKENIIDESGMPKERFSAEFPKEGPSILRIQQVVRGDSAAYFCASSPAPNTGELFFGEGSRLTVL.

This clone was recorded once. The V gene is TRBV7-9, the J gene TRBJ2-3; no clear D gene. The CDR3 length is 17 residues. CDR1 is SEHNR, CDR2 FQNEAQ, per germline (reference sequence). Trimming took 0 bases from V and 5 from J, leaving 18 bases between them. The CDR3 region has the DNA TGTGCCAGCAGCTTAGCGTACTCAGTAGCCCTACGAGATACGCAGTATTTT. It yields the protein CASSLAYSVALRDTQYF. The complete variable domain, with remaining parts taken from reference TRBV7-9 and TRBJ2-3, reads DTGVSQNPRHKITKRGQNVTFRCDPISEHNRLYWYRQTLGQGPEFLTYFQNEAQLEKSRLLSDRFSAERPKGSFSTLEIQRTEQGDSAMYLCASSLAYSVALRDTQYFGPGTRLTVL.

The chain employs TRBV5-1 and TRBJ2-7; D possibly corresponds to TRBD1 (7 bases). Trimming took 3 bases from V and 2 from J, leaving 15 bases between them. The CDR3 spans 15 residues. Germline V gene sequence: CDR1 SGHRS, CDR2 YFSETQ. The DNA of the CDR3 is TGCGCCAGCAGCTCGAGGGCGGGGACAGCCTACGAGCAGTACTTC. Translation gives CASSSRAGTAYEQYF.

The chain combines TRBV19 with TRBJ1-2, with 8 bases aligning to TRBD1. Per germline, CDR1 LNHDA and CDR2 SQIVND (reference sequence). This CDR3 has 15 amino acids. Trimming took 3 bases from V and 2 from J; bases not matched to a gene: 5. The CDR3, as DNA: TGTGCCAGTAGTATTTCGACAGGGGAGAACTATGGCTACACCTTC. It yields the protein CASSISTGENYGYTF.

This chain uses TRBV15 with TRBJ1-1; 7 bases fit TRBD1. The V gene end was trimmed by 5 bases and the J gene end by 4 bases; junction bases not matched to a gene: 4. CDR3 length equals 13 residues. From germline, CDR1 is LNHNV and CDR2 YYDKDF (reference sequence). This CDR3 reads CATSLNRGTEAFF. CDR3 bases: TGTGCCACCAGCCTTAACAGGGGCACTGAAGCTTTCTTT.

The rearrangement uses TRBV28 and TRBJ2-7; TRBD2 matches 11 bases. Losses at the gene ends were 4 bases for V and 2 bases for J; bases not matched to a gene: 16. The CDR3 is 19 residues long. Germline V gives CDR1 MDHEN, CDR2 SYDVKM. The CDR3 DNA reads as TGTGCCAGCAGTTCACCGGGACGAGGACTAGCGGGCCCGACCTACGAGCAGTACTTC. This sequence encodes CASSSPGRGLAGPTYEQYF. Looking up the rest from reference TRBV28 and TRBJ2-7 gives the full variable domain: DVKVTQSSRYLVKRTGEKVFLECVQDMDHENMFWYRQDPGLGLRLIYFSYDVKMKEKGDIPEGYSVSREKKERFSLILESASTNQTSMYLCASSSPGRGLAGPTYEQYFGPGTRLTVT.

The CDR3 DNA is TGCGCCAGCAGCCAAGATAGGACAGCGAGCACTGAAGCTTTCTTT. It translates to CASSQDRTASTEAFF. The chain couples TRBV4-3 to TRBJ1-1, with D maybe TRBD1 (6 bases). V was clipped by 0 bases and J by 4 bases, with 12 bases between them. Germline CDR1 reads LGHNA; CDR2 reads YSLEER. The CDR3 contains 15 residues.

This chain connects TRBV9 to TRBJ1-5, with D possibly being TRBD1 (6 bases). The CDR3 has 15 residues. The V end was cut by 0 bases, the J end by 5 bases, with 12 bases between. The germline V gene has CDR1 SGDLS and CDR2 YYNGEE. CDR3 residues: CASSVGLGAHQPQHF. Here the CDR3 DNA reads TGTGCCAGCAGCGTAGGATTGGGGGCTCATCAGCCCCAGCATTTT.

V is TRBV5-1 and J is TRBJ2-2; D is unclear. The CDR3 consists of 14 residues. V gave up 7 bases and J gave up 2 bases, with 12 bases separating them. Looked up from germline, CDR1 is SGHRS and CDR2 is YFSETQ. The CDR3 sequence is CASGPTYNTGELFF. CDR3 sequence (DNA): TGCGCCAGCGGTCCCACCTATAACACCGGGGAGCTGTTTTTT. The full variable domain, its missing parts supplied by reference TRBV5-1 and TRBJ2-2, is KAGVTQTPRYLIKTRGQQVTLSCSPISGHRSVSWYQQTPGQGLQFLFEYFSETQRNKGNFPGRFSGRQFSNSRSEMNVSTLELGDSALYLCASGPTYNTGELFFGEGSRLTVL.

This chain joins TRBV11-2 and TRBJ2-1; 7 bases fit TRBD2. The trim removed 5 bases at V and 0 bases at J, leaving 10 bases unmatched. The germline gives CDR1 SGHAT, CDR2 FQNNGV. CDR3 size: 17 residues. CDR3 loop: CASSPGGILSSYNEQFF. The CDR3, as DNA: TGTGCCAGCAGCCCGGGGGGTATCCTGAGCTCCTACAATGAGCAGTTCTTC.

The V and J genes are TRBV7-2 and TRBJ2-7, with 7 bases matching TRBD1. V lost 3 bases and J lost 0; bases outside the gene matches: 14. Germline CDR1 is SGHTA and CDR2 is FQGNSA. This CDR3 spans 18 amino acids. The DNA of the CDR3 is TGTGCCAGCAGCTTCGCCATCTCTACAGGGGCCGACTCCTACGAGCAGTACTTC. Residues: CASSFAISTGADSYEQYF.

This clone has only a few counts. This chain links TRBV6-5 with TRBJ2-5; possible D gene TRBD1, 6 bases. The CDR3 covers 13 residues. In germline, CDR1 is MNHEY, CDR2 SVGAGI. With 6 bases removed from V and 5 bases from J, the gap between germline ends came to 13 bases. The CDR3 DNA reads TGTGCCAGCAGACCAACAGGGTTGGAGACCCAGTACTTC. It codes for CASRPTGLETQYF.

This clone was seen a single time. The chain carries TRBV6-1 and TRBJ2-5, with D possibly TRBD2 on 5 matching bases. Trimming stripped 3 bases from V and 6 bases from J, with 20 bases between. The CDR3 has 16 residues. In germline, CDR1 is MNHNS, CDR2 SASEGT. CDR3 region: CASSDLAARGSKTQYF. The CDR3 DNA is TGTGCCAGCAGTGATCTGGCGGCCCGAGGGAGTAAGACCCAGTACTTC.

This rearrangement joins TRBV19 to TRBJ2-4, with 7 bases lining up with TRBD1. CDR1 is LNHDA, CDR2 SQIVND, per germline (reference sequence). The length of the CDR3 is 14 residues. Trimming took 4 bases from V and 5 from J; bases not matched to a gene: 5. The CDR3 sequence: CASSTRDRQNIQYF. Written as DNA, the CDR3 is TGTGCCAGTAGTACCCGGGACAGACAAAACATTCAGTACTTC. Based on the CDR3 plus reference TRBV19 and TRBJ2-4, the full variable domain is DGGITQSPKYLFRKEGQNVTLSCEQNLNHDAMYWYRQDPGQGLRLIYYSQIVNDFQKGDIAEGYSVSREKKESFPLTVTSAQKNPTAFYLCASSTRDRQNIQYFGAGTRLSVL.

This clone has just one count. V usage is TRBV19 and J usage is TRBJ2-6; D possibly corresponds to TRBD2 (5 bases). The CDR3 is made up of 15 amino acids. With 3 bases removed from V and 3 bases from J, the gap between germline ends came to 9 bases. Germline CDR1 and CDR2: LNHDA and SQIVND (reference sequence). The CDR3 nucleotides are TGTGCCAGTAGTATCGAGGGCTTTGGGGCCAACGTCCTGACTTTC. It specifies CASSIEGFGANVLTF.

This chain links TRBV7-9 with TRBJ2-1; tentative D call: TRBD2 (5 bases). CDR3 length: 14 residues. The V gene's germline CDR1 is SEHNR and CDR2 FQNEAQ (reference sequence). V was trimmed by 8 bases and J by 7 bases, leaving 18 bases between them. The CDR3: CASSPVGGGNEQFF. Written as DNA, the CDR3 is TGTGCCAGCTCCCCAGTAGGAGGTGGGAATGAGCAGTTCTTC.

The chain couples TRBV19 to TRBJ2-7, with a tentative D call TRBD2 (7 bases). V gave up 4 bases and J gave up 3 bases, with 16 bases separating them. Germline V gives CDR1 LNHDA, CDR2 SQIVND (reference sequence). The CDR3 is 15 residues long. The CDR3 spells CASSTDRTSYYEQYF. As DNA, the CDR3 is TGTGCCAGTAGTACCGACAGGACTAGTTACTACGAGCAGTACTTC.

The chain recombines TRBV5-8 with TRBJ1-1, with 9 bases that match TRBD1. The CDR3 loop spans 13 amino acids. V dropped 4 bases and J dropped 11; count of bases not matched to a gene: 9. Germline CDR1 and CDR2: SGHTS and YDEGEE. The CDR3 DNA sequence: TGTGCCAGCAGCCAATTACAGGGGGCAGAGGCTTTCTTT. This gives the protein CASSQLQGAEAFF.

The chain combines TRBV10-2 with TRBJ2-7; TRBD1 aligns across 9 bases. This CDR3 has 16 residues. CDR1 is WSHSY, CDR2 SAAADI, per germline. V trimming: 8 bases; J trimming: 6 bases; junction bases outside the gene matches: 17. The CDR3 bases are TGCGCCAGCGCTACTACCGGGACAGGGATAATTCGCGAGCAGTACTTC. This gives the protein CASATTGTGIIREQYF.

The chain employs TRBV19 and TRBJ2-5; no firm D call. CDR1 and CDR2 (germline): LNHDA, SQIVND (reference sequence). The CDR3 is 13 amino acids. V lost 8 bases, J lost 5 bases, and 15 bases lay in between. CDR3: CASQSTVWETQYF. Written as DNA, the CDR3 is TGTGCCAGTCAAAGTACTGTTTGGGAGACCCAGTACTTC.

The V gene is TRBV6-5, the J gene TRBJ1-5; D uncertain. V was shortened by 4 bases and J by 6 bases, with 13 bases between the two germline ends. CDR3 size: 14 residues. CDR1 is MNHEY, CDR2 SVGAGI, per germline. The CDR3 DNA is TGTGCCAGCAGTTTAGAGAGGGCGGGTCAGCCCCAGCATTTT. It is translated as CASSLERAGQPQHF.

This chain joins TRBV19 and TRBJ2-1; TRBD2 is a possible D gene (6 bases). The germline V gene encodes CDR1 LNHDA and CDR2 SQIVND (reference sequence). The CDR3 has 13 amino acids. V lost 6 bases to trimming and J lost 12 bases, with 18 bases between them. The CDR3 DNA sequence: TGTGCCAGTAGCGATACTGGGACTTTGGGGCAGTTCTTC. It yields the protein CASSDTGTLGQFF.

The chain is built from TRBV10-3 and TRBJ1-2; 10 bases fit TRBD1. The CDR3 runs to 16 residues. With V trimmed by 6 bases and J by 7 bases, 14 bases remained unmatched. Germline lookup yields CDR1 ENHRY and CDR2 SYGVKD. CDR3 nucleotide sequence: TGTGCCATCAGACCTGCCCCGGGACAGGGGATAAGTGGCTACACCTTC. Amino acid sequence: CAIRPAPGQGISGYTF.

V usage is TRBV5-1 and J usage is TRBJ2-3; tentatively, D is TRBD2 (6 bases). Germline CDR1 reads SGHRS; CDR2 reads YFSETQ. This CDR3 has 16 amino acids. Deletions cut 4 bases from V and 2 bases from J, with 17 bases between. The CDR3: CASSPPIRGNTDTQYF. The CDR3 nucleotides read TGCGCCAGCAGCCCGCCTATCCGGGGGAACACAGATACGCAGTATTTT.

The chain employs TRBV13 and TRBJ2-2; 7 bases are a match to TRBD1. This CDR3 is built from 17 residues. Germline-derived CDR1 and CDR2 are PRHDT and FYEKMQ (reference sequence). V gave up 8 bases and J gave up 1 base; unmatched junction bases: 13. In DNA form, the CDR3 reads TGTGCCAGCTCTTACGCCCACAGGGGCCTGAACACCGGGGAGCTGTTTTTT. It codes for CASSYAHRGLNTGELFF.

This chain links TRBV19 with TRBJ2-1; weak D call: TRBD1 (5 bases). Germline loops: CDR1 LNHDA, CDR2 SQIVND (reference sequence). CDR3 length: 13 amino acids. Trimming shortened V by 6 bases and J by 3 bases, and 9 bases separated the two germline ends. CDR3 in DNA: TGTGCCAGTAGCCCGACAGACTACAATGAGCAGTTCTTC. Translation: CASSPTDYNEQFF.